Shown below are 8 T cell receptor beta chains from a single sample sequenced in a study of T cells in Graves' hyperthyroidism and ophthalmopathy. Amplified TCR beta CDR3 regions derived from RNA transcripts. HTBI primers were used for first-round RT-PCR of the TCR CDR3. MiXCR, applied by TCRdb to the multiplex PCR reads, yields one record per CDR3 protein. The sample holds more than 300,000 distinct CDR3 sequences, around 18% seen once. The sequenced sample was blood. The receptors were gathered from a man younger than 30 with Graves' ophthalmopathy.

This clonotype was observed many times. The chain links TRBV5-1 to TRBJ1-1; D possibly corresponds to TRBD1 (6 bases). Trimming took off 6 bases at V and 4 bases at J, with 16 bases between the two ends. The germline CDR1 and CDR2 sequences are SGHRS and YFSETQ. This CDR3 is built from 14 residues. For the CDR3, the DNA is TGCGCCAGCAACACGAATACAGGGAGCACTGAAGCTTTCTTT. This codes for CASNTNTGSTEAFF.

V usage is TRBV7-9 and J usage is TRBJ1-1, with no clear D. The CDR3 contains 15 residues. In germline, CDR1 is SEHNR, CDR2 FQNEAQ (reference sequence). Trimming cost V 5 bases and J 1 base, with 14 bases left between them. Here the CDR3 reads CASSPARDRNTEAFF. CDR3 coding DNA: TGTGCCAGCAGCCCAGCGCGGGATAGGAACACTGAAGCTTTCTTT.

The gene calls are TRBV28 and TRBJ1-2; 7 positions agree with TRBD1. Germline CDR1 is MDHEN and CDR2 is SYDVKM. Trimming at V came to 5 bases and at J to 5 bases, leaving 5 bases not matched to a gene. The CDR3 spans 13 residues. CDR3 protein: CASSRTGAYGYTF. CDR3 nucleotide sequence: TGTGCCAGCAGTCGGACAGGAGCGTATGGCTACACCTTC.

Concerning this clonotype: This could be a read error, since a much larger clone is one nucleotide away. This chain uses TRBV5-1 with TRBJ1-1, with D unclear. Per germline, CDR1 SGHRS and CDR2 YFSETQ. CDR3 length equals 15 residues. Trimming stripped 3 bases from V and 1 base from J, with 13 bases between. The CDR3 reads CASSSEKGGNTEAFF. As DNA, the CDR3 is TGCGCCAGCAGCTCGGAAAAGGGTGGGAACACTGAAGCTTTCTTT.

This clonotype was seen a few times. The rearrangement links TRBV19 to TRBJ2-2; tentatively, D is TRBD1 (6 bases). Trimming pared 7 bases from V and 7 bases from J, leaving 16 bases between. CDR1 and CDR2 from the germline V gene are LNHDA and SQIVND (reference sequence). This CDR3 region has 14 residues. The CDR3 sequence is CASKEGTWDGELFF. Written as DNA, the CDR3 is TGTGCCAGTAAAGAAGGGACATGGGACGGGGAGCTGTTTTTT.

The J gene is TRBJ1-1, the V gene TRBV6-1; weak D call: TRBD1 (5 bases). CDR1 MNHNS and CDR2 SASEGT come from the germline V gene. The CDR3 is 14 residues long. With 7 bases removed from V and 2 bases from J, the gap between germline ends came to 14 bases. CDR3 amino acids: CASTLTETNTEAFF. The CDR3 DNA sequence: TGTGCCAGCACCCTGACAGAAACCAACACTGAAGCTTTCTTT.

Many counts were recorded for this clonotype. The chain carries TRBV27 and TRBJ2-7, with D perhaps TRBD1 (6 bases). V was trimmed by 6 bases and J by 2 bases, leaving 17 bases between them. CDR1 is MNHEY, CDR2 SMNVEV, per germline (reference sequence). The CDR3 covers 15 residues. CDR3 protein: CASSLSEDRTYEQYF. The CDR3 nucleotides read TGTGCCAGCAGCCTAAGTGAGGACAGAACCTACGAGCAGTACTTC.

The chain is built from TRBV2 and TRBJ2-7; D may be TRBD2 (5 bases). Germline loops: CDR1 SNHLY, CDR2 FYNNEI. The ends were cut back, 2 bases at V and 7 bases at J, with 6 bases in the middle. The CDR3 runs 11 residues. The CDR3 nucleotides are TGTGCCAGCAGTGAATCGGGGGAGCAGTACTTC. This sequence encodes CASSESGEQYF.